The next 24 T cell receptor beta chains were all read from a single sample in a study of CD8 T cells in ankylosing spondylitis. TCRdb reprocessed the 5' RACE reads with MiXCR, giving one entry per CDR3 protein. This table has some 140,000 distinct CDR3 sequences, over 15% appearing once. Whole-study results and caveats: What seemed typical of ankylosing spondylitis blood was a TCR beta motif built from roughly eight highly homologous variants.

These receptors' targets are unknown. Sequenced input: blood, either unsorted or a sorted T cell fraction (not recorded which). The receptor set was obtained from a male donor with ankylosing spondylitis.

The chain joins TRBV29-1 to TRBJ1-5; D may be TRBD1 (5 bases). The germline V and J ends were trimmed by 4 bases and 3 bases, with 10 bases remaining between them. The germline V gene encodes CDR1 SQVTM and CDR2 ANQGSEA. This CDR3 contains 13 residues. The CDR3 is CSVAQGYNQPQHF. The CDR3 nucleotides read TGCAGCGTTGCCCAGGGTTACAATCAGCCCCAGCATTTT.

The chain couples TRBV15 to TRBJ2-1, with 10 bases that match TRBD2. V was clipped by 3 bases and J by 2 bases; unmatched bases: 4. CDR3 size: 16 residues. Germline CDR1 and CDR2: LNHNV and YYDKDF (reference sequence). CDR3 nucleotides: TGTGCCACCAGCAGTGGACTAGCGGTCACCTACAATGAGCAGTTCTTC. Translating gives CATSSGLAVTYNEQFF.

Only a few counts were recorded for this clonotype. The gene calls are TRBV27 and TRBJ1-2; 7 bases fit TRBD1. Looked up from germline, CDR1 is MNHEY and CDR2 is SMNVEV (reference sequence). The CDR3 totals 13 residues. V was pared by 4 bases and J by 8 bases, with 7 bases of the junction left unmatched. As DNA, the CDR3 is TGTGCCAGCAGTTCAGGGGGGTGGTTGGGCTACACCTTC. Residues: CASSSGGWLGYTF.

This clonotype has just one count. This chain connects TRBV3-1 to TRBJ2-3; D not resolved. The V end lost 4 bases, the J end lost 4 bases, and 9 bases lay between the germline ends. Germline loops: CDR1 LGHDT, CDR2 YNNKEL (reference sequence). This CDR3 has 13 amino acids. The CDR3 DNA reads TGTGCCAGCAGCCCAGTCGGCCCAGATACGCAGTATTTT. It yields the protein CASSPVGPDTQYF.

This clonotype was picked up a small number of times. The chain joins TRBV14 to TRBJ2-1, with D possibly called TRBD1 or TRBD2 (6 bases each). Trimming pared 3 bases from V and 2 bases from J, leaving 14 bases between. From germline, CDR1 is SGHDN and CDR2 FVKESK. CDR3 length equals 16 residues. The CDR3 sequence is CASSQGASVPYNEQFF. Written as DNA, the CDR3 is TGTGCCAGCAGCCAGGGGGCTAGCGTTCCCTACAATGAGCAGTTCTTC.

This chain connects TRBV6-1 to TRBJ1-1; D not resolved. V gave up 7 bases and J gave up 1 base, with 16 bases separating them. Germline V gene sequence: CDR1 MNHNS, CDR2 SASEGT. The length of the CDR3 is 15 residues. CDR3 residues: CASTLSWAANTEAFF. The CDR3, as DNA: TGTGCCAGCACCCTAAGCTGGGCAGCGAACACTGAAGCTTTCTTT.

In this sample, this clonotype turned up a few times. The genes are TRBV7-8 and TRBJ2-7; D tentatively reads TRBD1 or TRBD2 (6 bases each). Germline CDR1 is SGHVS and CDR2 is FQNEAQ. The V end lost 7 bases, the J end lost 6 bases, and 19 bases lay between the germline ends. CDR3 length equals 14 residues. This chain's CDR3 is CASNKEGGSAEQYF. The CDR3 nucleotides are TGTGCCAGCAACAAGGAGGGGGGATCCGCCGAGCAGTACTTC.

This clonotype showed up just a few times. J is TRBJ2-7 and V is TRBV12-3 or TRBV12-4; 10 bases map to TRBD2. Trimming at V came to 5 bases and at J to 5 bases, leaving 15 bases not matched to a gene. This CDR3 is built from 17 residues. CDR3 in amino acids: CASSAGTSAVGMDEQYF. In DNA form, the CDR3 reads TGTGCCAGCAGTGCCGGGACTAGCGCCGTCGGGATGGACGAGCAGTACTTC.

The DNA for the CDR3 is TGTGCCAGCAAGGCTAGCGGAACCTACGAGCAGTACTTC. This sequence encodes CASKASGTYEQYF. The V and J genes are TRBV2 and TRBJ2-7, with 7 bases aligning to TRBD2. The CDR3 extends over 13 amino acids. The germline CDR1 and CDR2 sequences are SNHLY and FYNNEI. V shed 7 bases and J 2 bases; nucleotides not matched to a gene: 5.

The gene calls are TRBV13 and TRBJ2-1; 10 bases are shared with TRBD2. The germline CDR1 and CDR2 sequences are PRHDT and FYEKMQ (reference sequence). The trim removed 2 bases at V and 4 bases at J, leaving 8 bases unmatched. The CDR3 is 17 amino acids. The CDR3 is CASSLSSGRLGYNEQFF. Here the CDR3 DNA reads TGTGCCAGCAGCTTATCTAGCGGGAGATTAGGTTACAATGAGCAGTTCTTC.

The gene calls are TRBV4-1 and TRBJ1-1; TRBD1 matches 7 bases. From germline, CDR1 is MGHRA and CDR2 YSYEKL. The CDR3 contains 14 residues. With 1 base clipped from V and 5 bases from J, the junction kept 4 bases outside the gene matches. Here the CDR3 DNA reads TGCGCCAGCAGCCAAGGACAGGGTAAAACTGAAGCTTTCTTT. Amino acids: CASSQGQGKTEAFF.

This chain joins TRBV11-2 and TRBJ2-2, with D perhaps TRBD2 (6 bases). Trimming took off 7 bases at V and 13 bases at J, with 16 bases between the two ends. Germline CDR1 and CDR2: SGHAT and FQNNGV. The CDR3 length is 12 residues. CDR3 nucleotide sequence: TGTGCCAGCATGGGAGGTCGGGGAGTGCTGTTTTTT. Its protein is CASMGGRGVLFF.

Turning to this clonotype: Sequence at one end of the junction differs from germline and may be a read error. V is TRBV7-7 and J is TRBJ2-3, with 9 bases lining up with TRBD2. Looked up from germline, CDR1 is SSHAT and CDR2 is FNYEAQ (reference sequence). This CDR3 is 16 amino acids long. CDR3 residues: CASSLLPSGVGDTQYF. The CDR3 DNA is TGTGCTAGCAGCTTACTCCCTAGCGGGGTGGGAGATACGCAGTATTTT.

J is TRBJ2-5 and V is TRBV27; 7 bases map to TRBD1. The CDR3 is 12 residues long. The ends lost 7 bases at V and 3 bases at J; junction bases unmatched: 2. Germline CDR1 MNHEY, CDR2 SMNVEV (reference sequence). CDR3 sequence (DNA): TGTGCCAGCAAGGGGACAGAAGAGACCCAGTACTTC. Translated, it gives CASKGTEETQYF.

There are a few counts of this clonotype. J is TRBJ2-7 and V is TRBV27; 9 nucleotides align to TRBD1. J was trimmed by 5 bases and V by 2 bases; bases with no gene match: 4. The CDR3 totals 14 residues. Germline CDR1 reads MNHEY; CDR2 reads SMNVEV (reference sequence). The CDR3 DNA is TGTGCCAGCAGTTTAGTGGACAGGGGCAACGAGCAGTACTTC. Translating gives CASSLVDRGNEQYF.

The CDR3 sequence: CASSPTGAGANVLTF. The CDR3, as DNA: TGTGCCAGCAGCCCCACAGGGGCCGGGGCCAACGTCCTGACTTTC. V usage is TRBV7-9 and J usage is TRBJ2-6; 7 bases align to TRBD1. Germline CDR1 reads SEHNR; CDR2 reads FQNEAQ (reference sequence). V gave up 5 bases and J gave up 4 bases; unmatched junction bases: 5. The CDR3 length is 15 residues.

This clonotype has only a few counts. The rearrangement uses TRBV29-1 and TRBJ1-2; 9 nucleotides agree with TRBD1. This CDR3 has 13 amino acids. Germline V lookup: CDR1 SQVTM, CDR2 ANQGSEA. Trimming removed 0 bases from V and 7 bases from J; junction bases left unmatched: 3. The CDR3 DNA reads as TGCAGCGTTGAAGATAACAGGGGGCCTGGCTACACCTTC. It is translated as CSVEDNRGPGYTF.

At least ten counts were recorded for this clonotype. The V and J genes are TRBV7-2 and TRBJ2-5; 8 positions match TRBD2. V lost 5 bases and J lost 0; bases outside the gene matches: 11. Germline CDR1 SGHTA, CDR2 FQGNSA. This CDR3 has 17 residues. For the CDR3, the DNA is TGTGCCAGCAGCCCCTTCTGGGCTAGCGGGTACCAAGAGACCCAGTACTTC. Encoded protein: CASSPFWASGYQETQYF.

This clonotype was seen more than once but under ten times. The rearrangement uses TRBV7-9 and TRBJ2-5, with TRBD2 matching over 13 bases. This CDR3 region has 16 residues. Germline CDR1 SEHNR, CDR2 FQNEAQ (reference sequence). J lost 2 bases, V lost 7 bases, and 7 bases had no gene match. DNA of the CDR3: TGTGCCAGCAACAAGGGGACTAGCGGGATTCAAGAGACCCAGTACTTC. This encodes CASNKGTSGIQETQYF.

This clonotype was counted a single time. J is TRBJ2-7 and V is TRBV27, with 7 positions matching TRBD1. CDR3 length: 15 amino acids. Germline V gene data show CDR1 as MNHEY and CDR2 as SMNVEV (reference sequence). V trimming: 3 bases; J trimming: 2 bases; junction bases outside the gene matches: 7. This chain's CDR3 is CASSFVLGTAYEQYF. The CDR3 bases are TGTGCCAGCAGTTTTGTTCTCGGGACAGCCTACGAGCAGTACTTC.

The V call is TRBV19, the J call TRBJ2-3; no firm D call. Germline CDR1 is LNHDA and CDR2 is SQIVND (reference sequence). The germline V and J ends were trimmed by 0 bases and 6 bases, with 10 bases remaining between them. The CDR3 loop spans 14 amino acids. CDR3 in DNA: TGTGCCAGTAGTATAGAAGCGTTTGAGGATACGCAGTATTTT. Translated, it gives CASSIEAFEDTQYF.

The genes are TRBV28 and TRBJ2-7; 10 bases fit TRBD1. The CDR3 is made up of 14 amino acids. Unmatched junction bases numbered 9, after V lost 7 bases and J lost 6 bases. The germline V gene has CDR1 MDHEN and CDR2 SYDVKM. For the CDR3, the DNA is TGTGCCAGCAAAACCGGGACAGGGGTAGGCGAGCAGTACTTC. Residues: CASKTGTGVGEQYF.

This clonotype was detected many times. The chain has TRBV10-3 and TRBJ2-5; TRBD2 is a possible D gene (5 bases). Trimming removed 6 bases at V and 7 bases at J, with 21 bases between. This CDR3 has 15 residues. The germline gives CDR1 ENHRY, CDR2 SYGVKD. CDR3 coding DNA: TGTGCCATCAGCAACGTGGACTCACCAATTGTGACCCAGTACTTC. Protein: CAISNVDSPIVTQYF.

The gene calls are TRBV28 and TRBJ2-7, with TRBD1 matching over 7 bases. CDR1 is MDHEN, CDR2 SYDVKM, per germline. CDR3 length equals 14 residues. V trimming: 4 bases; J trimming: 3 bases; junction bases outside the gene matches: 6. The CDR3 protein is CASSSHRDSYEQYF. In DNA, the CDR3 is TGTGCCAGCAGTTCCCACCGGGACAGCTACGAGCAGTACTTC.